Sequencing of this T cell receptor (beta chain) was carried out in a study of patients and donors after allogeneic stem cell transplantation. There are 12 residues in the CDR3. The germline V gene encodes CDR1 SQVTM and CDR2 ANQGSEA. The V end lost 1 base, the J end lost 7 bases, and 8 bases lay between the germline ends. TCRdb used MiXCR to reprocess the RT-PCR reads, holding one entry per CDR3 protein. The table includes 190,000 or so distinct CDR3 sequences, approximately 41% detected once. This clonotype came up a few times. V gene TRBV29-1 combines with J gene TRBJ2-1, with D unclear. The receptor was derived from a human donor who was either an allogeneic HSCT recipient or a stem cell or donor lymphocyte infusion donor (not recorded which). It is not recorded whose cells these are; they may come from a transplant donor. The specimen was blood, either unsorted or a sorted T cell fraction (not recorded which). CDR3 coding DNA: TGCAGCGTTGAAGTAGGTGGGAATGAGCAGTTCTTC. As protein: CSVEVGGNEQFF.